This T cell receptor (beta chain) is drawn from a study of cytomegalovirus exposure and HLA in healthy donors (dated by TCRdb to 2016 to 2017). As for the study more broadly: According to an earlier analysis of several hundred of the donors, some 180 million T cells yielded approximately 120 million unique TCR beta sequences and 276 Gb of sequence data. An early release covering approximately 600 HLA-typed donors comprised roughly 300 gigabases of sequencing data and tens of millions of unique TCR sequences. Among the roughly 430 genotyped donors, under 90% belonged to the genetic ancestry cluster associated with self-reported Caucasian donors. The aim of the study was to test whether cataloging public T cell receptors could identify signatures of past pathogen exposure. The study used immunosequencing to profile the T cell repertoires of around 600 subjects and linked those repertoires to cytomegalovirus serostatus. A separate validation cohort of approximately 120 different subjects was used in addition to the roughly 700-subject first cohort. To predict cytomegalovirus infection status, the study combined high-throughput TCR immunosequencing, statistical association of individual TCRs with disease status, and machine learning. In a later analysis, previously published TCR beta repertoires from about 640 donors were re-analyzed and high-resolution HLA genotyping was added so that TCR occurrence patterns could be studied. The later analysis used no new phenotypic data to find candidate immune exposures, relying instead on TCR beta sequences and their occurrence across donors. An earlier analysis of roughly 580 of the donors used high-throughput TCR beta sequencing to judge whether each TCR beta V gene segment behaved as functional or pseudogenic. Donor age, sex, ethnicity and CMV serostatus were compiled alongside the repertoire data. A later genetic analysis took genome-wide SNP genotypes for about 55% of the roughly 670 donors and used that subset as a discovery cohort. All discovery cohort repertoires had been generated using a single sequencing platform. Class I and class II HLA loci were covered by the typing at four-digit resolution. The number of donors typed differed by locus, with about 629-630 for A, B, C, DRB1 and DQB1, 522 for DQA1, some 570 for DPA1, and some 450 for DPB1. Roughly five DR-DQ haplotypes were treated as single units for association and clustering because of strong linkage in the cohort. Among some 400 genotyped donors of the cohort, an average of about 240,000 unique TCR beta nucleotide sequences were sequenced per donor, roughly 20% of them non-productive. Findings and caveats that apply to the study as a whole: The study listed 164 TCR beta chains as associated with cytomegalovirus. Around 16 rarely observed V segments, including chromosome 9 orphons, were excluded from the earlier analysis of approximately 600 of the donors because counts were too low. The cohort was sequenced for TCR beta chains only, and without alpha or paired-chain data the features that could be detected were limited. The sequencing pipeline was judged likely to have produced a cluster of highly shared sequence variants as a technical artifact. In vitro tests confirmed that a few of the cytomegalovirus-associated TCR beta chains recognize cytomegalovirus antigens. When HLA alleles, especially DR and DQ, strongly co-occurred, TCR associations were difficult to assign to individual alleles. For the cohort, immune exposure information was limited to CMV serostatus. Most TCR sequences were seen in very few donors, while some public TCRs were found in many individuals. Because HLA typing was unavailable for some donors at each locus, only the typed subset was used in association tests. Linkage disequilibrium might explain the correlated functional status among segregating V segments, but an unknown experimental factor could not be ruled out. In a later analysis, most CMV-associated TCR beta chains were found to appear HLA-restricted, with HLA associations seemingly driven largely by CMV exposure. Roughly uniform sequencing depth across donors was assumed in presence/absence analyses, although this assumption may not hold. A later analysis associated about 18,000 TCR beta sequences with specific HLA alleles at a false discovery rate of 0.05. In an earlier analysis of over 550 of the donors, most TCR beta V segments were observed in productive rearrangements about 87% or about 30% of the time, broadly matching IMGT annotations. In a later genetic analysis, a missense DCLRE1C variant was associated with V-gene and J-gene trimming of TCR beta chains, and the association was replicated in an independent cohort. Because the 87-base-pair reads could not distinguish some IMGT-functional V segments, including TRBV6-2 and TRBV6-3, those segments were excluded. According to a later analysis, parvovirus B19, influenza, CMV and Epstein-Barr virus appeared linked to several top co-occurrence clusters. In a later analysis, HLA-associated TCR beta chains showed more clonal expansion and lower generation probabilities than non-associated chains that were equally common. The classifier was reported to diagnose cytomegalovirus status with high specificity and sensitivity in both the original and validation cohorts. Compared with the approximately 700-donor mean, donors in an Asian-associated ancestry cluster had fewer N-insertions in productive TCRs, according to a later genetic analysis. A further reported finding was that TCR beta sequences accurately predicted the HLA-A and HLA-B alleles for most subjects in the first cohort. The authors suggested that the approach could potentially be generalized to other disease states and immunological phenotypes. A later analysis found that TCR association rates varied across HLA loci, with DRB1 alleles showing the most associated TCRs and HLA-C alleles the fewest.

V ends up 2 bases short and J 1 base short, with an unmatched junction base count of 2. CDR1 KGHSH and CDR2 LQKENI are derived from the germline V gene. Including cysteine and phenylalanine, the CDR3 has 16 amino acids. Only the CDR3 DNA is retained, 48 bases long and in frame from the first base. The cohort consisted of 666 healthy bone marrow donors. At the time of sampling, all cohort members were nominally healthy, though unrecorded immune exposures were likely present. The donor was CMV seropositive and belonged to the group of more than 250 seropositive cohort members. A peripheral blood sample was provided by each donor, and peripheral blood mononuclear cells were used for TCR beta sequencing. The Qiagen DNeasy Blood Extraction Kit was used to extract genomic DNA from the blood cell samples. Of note for this clone: It has no known antigen specificity. Qualities for individual bases were not recorded, and no much larger clone is one base off.

Receptors were amplified or captured by the immunoSEQ multiplex PCR assay. A mixture of 60 forward primers for TCR Vbeta segments and 13 reverse primers for TCR Jbeta segments was used in the multiplex PCR. The CDR3 region of rearranged TCR beta genes was amplified from genomic DNA by a multiplex PCR assay. On the Illumina HiSeq System, the amplified TCR beta libraries were sequenced as 87-base-pair reads. Per the original workflow: A later analysis tallied tens of millions of unique TCR beta chains across the 660 or so repertoires, and approximately 12 million of those chains were shared by two or more donors. A nearest-neighbor algorithm error-corrected the raw reads and collapsed the reads into unique sequences, merging closely related sequences to remove PCR and sequencing errors. To assign V, D and J gene segments, CDR3 sequences were aligned to IMGT reference sequences. Each retained sequence needed at least a six-nucleotide match to both a V gene segment and a J gene segment. Rearrangements were called productive when the CDR3 lacked stop codons and stayed in frame with V and J; all others were non-productive. Following IMGT convention, CDR3 was defined as the stretch from the second conserved V-encoded cysteine to the conserved J-encoded phenylalanine. In an earlier analysis of more than 550 of the donors, sequences lacking an unambiguous match to a single V gene segment were excluded. An earlier analysis of several hundred of the donors called V segments functional above 56.7% productive rearrangements and segregating when the between-donor standard deviation exceeded 5%. To diagnose cytomegalovirus status from the catalog of TCR beta chain sequences, a statistical classification framework was built. A later analysis assigned V and J genes by comparing TCR nucleotide sequences with IMGT/GENE-DB human TR gene sequences. Using the TCRdist pipeline, a later analysis assigned CDR3 sequences along with most-parsimonious VDJ recombination scenarios. In a later analysis, every TCR beta chain was defined by the combination of its CDR3 amino acid sequence and its V-gene family, and reads without a unique V-gene family were dropped. As a way to deal with suspected cross-contamination and a sequencing artifact, a later analysis dropped 450 to 700 nucleotide sequences that were highly shared and had low generation probability. For each public chain, a later analysis derived a clonal expansion index from normalized ranks of inferred template counts within each repertoire. In a later analysis, generation probabilities were computed using a VDJ recombination model fitted to out-of-frame rearrangements, and the results were checked against IGoR. In a later analysis, hypergeometric tests were used to score TCR-TCR, TCR-HLA and TCR-CMV co-occurrence, with a repertoire-size bias correction applied to TCR pairs. False discovery rates were estimated in a later analysis by permuting HLA or CMV assignments 20 times. In a later analysis, co-occurring TCRs were grouped using DBSCAN, and TCRdist sequence similarity was added for clustering within HLA-allele-positive subsets. Co-occurrence clustering excluded repertoires with fewer than 30,000 or more than 120,000 public chains, plus five with anomalous nucleotide sharing. TCRdb's version of the immuneACCESS table is confined to in-frame rearrangements and falls short of the full clone set. An unresolved V gene accounts for under half of the shortfall where checked; the remainder is of unknown origin. Clone size and the V and J calls come from that table; the DNA yielded D and trimming. Recorded for this sample are about 150,000 clones; 73% of them occurred a single time. The ten largest clones take up 5% to 5.5% of the sample.

Rearrangement joined TRBV18 to TRBJ1-6, with TRBD1 identical over 7 junction bases. Material for sequencing was PBMCs. The source is a woman younger than 30 in good health and CMV-seropositive. CDR3 protein: CASSPTGESYNSPLHF. Read as DNA, the sequence is TGTGCCAGCTCACCAACAGGGGAATCCTATAATTCACCCCTCCACTTT.